The source of this T cell receptor beta chain is a study of technical replicates of blood from four donors. This CDR3 has 16 residues. Germline lookup yields CDR1 MNHNS and CDR2 SASEGT. Trimming removed 2 bases from V and 2 bases from J; junction bases left unmatched: 5. Method: immunoSEQ multiplex PCR; TCRdb's copy keeps in-frame clones and lacks some. The repertoire has tens of thousands of clones, roughly 94% of them found once; the top ten carry 0.2% to 0.3%. The sequenced material came from T cells isolated from PBMCs. The rearrangement joins TRBV6-1 to TRBJ1-3; 8 positions agree with TRBD1. This TCR was recovered from a human donor in good health. CDR3 loop: CASSELGRGPGNTIYF. In DNA, the CDR3 is TGTGCCAGCAGTGAACTGGGCAGGGGGCCTGGAAACACCATATATTTT.